This TCR beta chain originates from a study of T cells in Graves' hyperthyroidism and ophthalmopathy. Amplified TCR beta CDR3 regions came from RNA transcripts. Initially, a first-round RT-PCR of the TCR CDR3 employed the HTBI primer set. One entry per CDR3 protein results from TCRdb running MiXCR on the multiplex PCR reads. The table lists 94,000 or so distinct CDR3 sequences, approximately 56% of them singletons. Calling Graves' hyperthyroidism stable meant ophthalmopathy did not progress within 18 months. Recently diagnosed hyperthyroidism of less than 2 months' duration affected patients aged 18 to 65. Reasons for excluding patients were uncontrolled infection, other autoimmune disease, pregnancy or lactation. A word on this clonotype: Its antigen is not known. Compared with germline, one end of the junction differs, possibly owing to a read error.

General observations from the study: Most thyroid clonotypes with frequency above 0.001 were detected in blood.

The source is a woman aged 40-49 years with Graves' hyperthyroidism. The sequencing input was blood.

The CDR3 reads CASSEGLHTDTQYF. The DNA of the CDR3 is TGCGCCAGCAGCGAGGGTCTCCACACAGATACGCAGTATTTT. The J gene is TRBJ2-3, the V gene TRBV7-2, with D maybe TRBD2 (5 bases). Germline CDR1 SGHTA, CDR2 FQGNSA. The length of the CDR3 is 14 residues.